The T cell receptor beta chain described here comes from a study of T cells after yellow fever vaccination. Study summary: Fractions of low cell number were prepared using SMART-Seq v4 Ultra Low Input.

This clonotype turned up a few times. Germline loops: CDR1 MNHEY, CDR2 SVGEGT. V shed 2 bases, J shed 6 bases, and the junction held 10 bases outside the gene matches. The CDR3 covers 16 residues. Making TCR cDNA involved 5'RACE template switching, which added UMIs and a universal primer site. TCRdb analysed the 5' RACE reads with MiXCR anew, one entry per CDR3 protein. The sample lists roughly 330,000 distinct CDR3 sequences, around 7.3% occurring once. Source: PBMCs, taken roughly seven weeks after the first yellow fever vaccination. The chain employs TRBV6-2 or TRBV6-3 and TRBJ1-2; 9 bases line up with TRBD1. The sequence came from a man aged 18 to 35 who received the YFV17D yellow fever vaccine. Written as DNA, the CDR3 is TGTGCCAGCAGTTACATCCGGACAGGGGACAAGGATGGCTACACCTTC. It yields the protein CASSYIRTGDKDGYTF.